This T cell receptor beta chain appears in the sequencing data of a study of T cell responses to AZD1222 COVID-19 vaccine. Overall study: Pooled together were second doses at about 4 or about 12 weeks.

V trimming: 5 bases; J trimming: 5 bases; junction bases outside the gene matches: 8. Germline assignment: CDR1 SGHTA and CDR2 FQGNSA. There are 14 residues in the CDR3. Details on this clone: What it recognizes is unknown.

General study points: The donors showed a predominance of white British ancestry and of females, with possible underestimation of clonal diversity. Compared with day 0, the breadth and depth of the Spike-specific TCR repertoire rose significantly after two doses of AZD1222. Baseline testing showed seropositivity in only five or six AZD1222 recipients.

Profiled with immunoSEQ multiplex PCR; TCRdb holds only in-frame clones, not every one. The table records 150,000 or so clones, about 91% of them present only once. Sequenced here: peripheral blood, sampled on day 0 of AZD1222 vaccination. This TCR came from an adult in good health. The chain is built from TRBV7-2 and TRBJ2-7; 8 nucleotides line up with TRBD2. The CDR3 protein is CASSPGTRLDEQYF. The CDR3 bases are TGTGCCAGCAGCCCAGGGACTAGATTAGACGAGCAGTACTTC.